This note documents a single T cell receptor beta chain sequence. The entry originates in a study of blood T cell repertoires in COVID-19. Study in general: COVID-19 samples, acute and convalescent, were from the United States, Italy and Spain.

Germline V lookup: CDR1 MNHEY, CDR2 SMNVEV (reference sequence). Trimming cost V 1 base and J 2 bases, with 15 bases left between them. This CDR3 is 17 amino acids long. Only in-frame clones appear in the TCRdb table, and some are missing; sequencing was by immunoSEQ multiplex PCR. The sample holds around 150,000 clones; approximately 73% are singletons and the top ten take around 3.4%. The chain carries TRBV27 and TRBJ1-5; D is undetermined. The sequence was collected from a woman of 80 years or more with acute or convalescent COVID-19. Sequencing input: peripheral blood. The CDR3 sequence: CASSLFPTAAGNQPQHF. The CDR3 DNA reads as TGTGCCAGCAGTTTATTCCCGACGGCGGCCGGCAATCAGCCCCAGCATTTT.